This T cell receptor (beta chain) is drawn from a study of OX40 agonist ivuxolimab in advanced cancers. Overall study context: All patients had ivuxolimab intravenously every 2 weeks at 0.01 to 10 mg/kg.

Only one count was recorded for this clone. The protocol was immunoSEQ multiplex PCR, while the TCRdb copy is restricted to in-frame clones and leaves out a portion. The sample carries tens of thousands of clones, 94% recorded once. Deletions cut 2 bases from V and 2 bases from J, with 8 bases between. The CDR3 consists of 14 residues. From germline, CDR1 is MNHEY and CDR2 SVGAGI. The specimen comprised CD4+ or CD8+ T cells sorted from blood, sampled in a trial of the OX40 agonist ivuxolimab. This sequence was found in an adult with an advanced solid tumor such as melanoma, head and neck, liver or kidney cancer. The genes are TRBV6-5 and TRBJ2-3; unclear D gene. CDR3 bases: TGTGCCAGCAGTTACGGCGGCCTCACAGATACGCAGTATTTT. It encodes CASSYGGLTDTQYF.